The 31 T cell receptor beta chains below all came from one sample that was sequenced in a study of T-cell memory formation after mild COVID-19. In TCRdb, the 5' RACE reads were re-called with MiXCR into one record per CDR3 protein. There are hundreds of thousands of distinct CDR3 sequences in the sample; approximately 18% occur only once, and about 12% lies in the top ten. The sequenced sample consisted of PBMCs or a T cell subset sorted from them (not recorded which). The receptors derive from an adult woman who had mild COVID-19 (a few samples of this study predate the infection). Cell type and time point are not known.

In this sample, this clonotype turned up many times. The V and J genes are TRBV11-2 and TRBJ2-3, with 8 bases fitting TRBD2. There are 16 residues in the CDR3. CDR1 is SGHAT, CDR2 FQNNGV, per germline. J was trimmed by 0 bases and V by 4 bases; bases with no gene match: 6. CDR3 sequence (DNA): TGTGCCAGCAGCTCACTGGCGGGGGGCAGCACAGATACGCAGTATTTT. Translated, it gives CASSSLAGGSTDTQYF.

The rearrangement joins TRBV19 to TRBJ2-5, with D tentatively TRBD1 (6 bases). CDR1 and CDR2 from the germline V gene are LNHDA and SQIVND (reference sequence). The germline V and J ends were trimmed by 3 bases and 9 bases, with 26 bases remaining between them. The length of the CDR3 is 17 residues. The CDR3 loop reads CASSILSSTGHPGSQYF. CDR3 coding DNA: TGTGCCAGTAGTATTCTTTCCTCAACAGGGCATCCGGGGTCCCAGTACTTC.

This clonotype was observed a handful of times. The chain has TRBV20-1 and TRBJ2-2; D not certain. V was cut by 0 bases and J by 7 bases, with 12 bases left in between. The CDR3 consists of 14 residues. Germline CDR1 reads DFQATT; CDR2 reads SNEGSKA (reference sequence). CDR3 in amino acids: CSARDLGLGGELFF. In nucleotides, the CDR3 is TGCAGTGCTAGAGATCTCGGGTTGGGCGGGGAGCTGTTTTTT.

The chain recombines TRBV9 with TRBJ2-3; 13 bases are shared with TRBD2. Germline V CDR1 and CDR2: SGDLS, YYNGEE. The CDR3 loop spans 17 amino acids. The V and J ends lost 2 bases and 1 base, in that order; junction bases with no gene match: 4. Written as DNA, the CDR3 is TGTGCCAGCAGCGTTTCGGGGACTAGCGGGGGCACAGATACGCAGTATTTT. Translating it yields CASSVSGTSGGTDTQYF. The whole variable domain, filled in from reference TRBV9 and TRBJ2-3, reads DSGVTQTPKHLITATGQRVTLRCSPRSGDLSVYWYQQSLDQGLQFLIQYYNGEERAKGNILERFSAQQFPDLHSELNLSSLELGDSALYFCASSVSGTSGGTDTQYFGPGTRLTVL.

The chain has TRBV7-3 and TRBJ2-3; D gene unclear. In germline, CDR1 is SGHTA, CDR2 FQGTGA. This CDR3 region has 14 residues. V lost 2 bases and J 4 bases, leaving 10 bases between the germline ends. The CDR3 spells CASSLGAVPDTQYF. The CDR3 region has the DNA TGTGCCAGCAGCTTAGGTGCGGTCCCAGATACGCAGTATTTT.

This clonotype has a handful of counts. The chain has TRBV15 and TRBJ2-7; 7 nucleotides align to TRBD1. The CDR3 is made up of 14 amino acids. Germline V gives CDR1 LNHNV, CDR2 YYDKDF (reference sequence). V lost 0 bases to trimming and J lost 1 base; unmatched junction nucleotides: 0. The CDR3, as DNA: TGTGCCACCAGCAGAGAGACAGGGTCCTACGAGCAGTACTTC. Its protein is CATSRETGSYEQYF.

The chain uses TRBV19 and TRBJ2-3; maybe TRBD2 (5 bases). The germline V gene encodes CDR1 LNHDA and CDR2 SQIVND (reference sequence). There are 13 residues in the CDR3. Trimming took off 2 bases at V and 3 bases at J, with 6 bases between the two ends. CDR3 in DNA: TGTGCCAGTAGTATAAGGGAGACAGATACGCAGTATTTT. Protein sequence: CASSIRETDTQYF. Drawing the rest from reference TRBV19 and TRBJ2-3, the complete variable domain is DGGITQSPKYLFRKEGQNVTLSCEQNLNHDAMYWYRQDPGQGLRLIYYSQIVNDFQKGDIAEGYSVSREKKESFPLTVTSAQKNPTAFYLCASSIRETDTQYFGPGTRLTVL.

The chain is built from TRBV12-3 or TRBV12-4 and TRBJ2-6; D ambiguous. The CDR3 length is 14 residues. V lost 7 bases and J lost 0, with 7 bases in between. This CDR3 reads CASKRSSGANVLTF. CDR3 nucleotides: TGTGCCAGCAAGAGAAGCTCTGGGGCCAACGTCCTGACTTTC.

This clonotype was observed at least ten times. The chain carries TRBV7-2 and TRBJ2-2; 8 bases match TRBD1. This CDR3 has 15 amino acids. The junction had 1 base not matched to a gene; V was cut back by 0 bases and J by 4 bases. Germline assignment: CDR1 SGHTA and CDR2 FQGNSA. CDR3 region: CASSLAQGGTGELFF. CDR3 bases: TGTGCCAGCAGCTTAGCACAGGGGGGCACCGGGGAGCTGTTTTTT.

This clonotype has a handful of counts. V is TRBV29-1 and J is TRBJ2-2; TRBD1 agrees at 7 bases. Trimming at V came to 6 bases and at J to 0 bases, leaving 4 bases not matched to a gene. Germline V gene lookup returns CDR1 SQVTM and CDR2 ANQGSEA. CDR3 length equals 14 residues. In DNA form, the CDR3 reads TGCAGCGTGACACAGGGGACGAACACCGGGGAGCTGTTTTTT. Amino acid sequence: CSVTQGTNTGELFF.

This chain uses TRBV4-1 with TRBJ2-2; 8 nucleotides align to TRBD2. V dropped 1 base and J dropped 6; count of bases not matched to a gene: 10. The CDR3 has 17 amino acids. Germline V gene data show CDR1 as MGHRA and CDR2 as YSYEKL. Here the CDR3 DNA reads TGCGCCAGCAGCCAAGTGGGCAAACAGCGGGGGTCCGGGGAGCTGTTTTTT. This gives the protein CASSQVGKQRGSGELFF.

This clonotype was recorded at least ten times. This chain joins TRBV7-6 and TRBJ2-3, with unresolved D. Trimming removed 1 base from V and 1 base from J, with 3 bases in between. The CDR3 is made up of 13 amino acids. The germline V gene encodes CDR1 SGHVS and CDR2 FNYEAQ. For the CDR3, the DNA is TGTGCCAGCAGCTTAGTGCGCACAGATACGCAGTATTTT. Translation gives CASSLVRTDTQYF.

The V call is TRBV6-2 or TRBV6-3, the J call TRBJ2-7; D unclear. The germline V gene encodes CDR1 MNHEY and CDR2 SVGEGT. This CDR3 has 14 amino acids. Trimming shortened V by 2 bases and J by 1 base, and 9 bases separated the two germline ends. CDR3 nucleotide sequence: TGTGCCAGCAGTTACAGGGTGGGGTCCTACGAGCAGTACTTC. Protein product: CASSYRVGSYEQYF.

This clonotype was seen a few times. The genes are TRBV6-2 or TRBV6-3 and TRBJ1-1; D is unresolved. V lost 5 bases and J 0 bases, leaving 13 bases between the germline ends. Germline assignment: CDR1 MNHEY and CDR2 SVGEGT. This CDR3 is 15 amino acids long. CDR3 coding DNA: TGTGCCAGCAGTACGGAACTAGGCATGAACACTGAAGCTTTCTTT. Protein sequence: CASSTELGMNTEAFF.

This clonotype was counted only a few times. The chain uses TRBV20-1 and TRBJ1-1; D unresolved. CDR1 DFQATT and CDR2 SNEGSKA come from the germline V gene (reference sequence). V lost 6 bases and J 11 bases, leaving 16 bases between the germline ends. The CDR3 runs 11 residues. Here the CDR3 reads CSAPDLRAAFF. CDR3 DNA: TGCAGTGCCCCGGACCTCCGAGCTGCTTTCTTT.

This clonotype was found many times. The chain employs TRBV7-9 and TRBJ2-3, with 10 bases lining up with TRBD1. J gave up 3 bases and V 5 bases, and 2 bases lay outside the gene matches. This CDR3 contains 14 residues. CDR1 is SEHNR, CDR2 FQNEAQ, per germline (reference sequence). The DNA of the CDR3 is TGTGCCAGCAGCCGGACAGGGGGAACAGATACGCAGTATTTT. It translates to CASSRTGGTDTQYF.

The CDR3 bases are TGTGCCAGCAGCGCGGGACAGGGACACACCATATATTTT. Translating it yields CASSAGQGHTIYF. The chain carries TRBV7-6 and TRBJ1-3, with 9 positions matching TRBD1. Germline CDR1 is SGHVS and CDR2 is FNYEAQ. The CDR3 length is 13 residues. The V and J ends lost 5 bases and 8 bases, in that order; junction bases with no gene match: 4.

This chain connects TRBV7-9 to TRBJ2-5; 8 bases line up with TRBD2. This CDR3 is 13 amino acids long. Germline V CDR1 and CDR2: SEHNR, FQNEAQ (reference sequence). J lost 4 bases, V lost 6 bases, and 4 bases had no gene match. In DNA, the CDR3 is TGTGCCAGCAGGACTAGCGCGTTAGAGACCCAGTACTTC. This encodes CASRTSALETQYF.

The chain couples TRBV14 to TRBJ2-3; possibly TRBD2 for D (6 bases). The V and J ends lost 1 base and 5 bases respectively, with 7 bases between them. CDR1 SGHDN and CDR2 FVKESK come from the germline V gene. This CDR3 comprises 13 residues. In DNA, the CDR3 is TGTGCCAGCAGCCAAGGTAGCGGAGATACGCAGTATTTT. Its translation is CASSQGSGDTQYF.

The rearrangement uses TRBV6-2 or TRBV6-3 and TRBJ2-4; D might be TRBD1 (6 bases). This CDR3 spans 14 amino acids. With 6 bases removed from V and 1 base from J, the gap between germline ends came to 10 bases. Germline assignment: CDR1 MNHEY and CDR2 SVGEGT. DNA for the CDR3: TGTGCCAGCAGGCAGGGGTTTGCCAAAAACATTCAGTACTTC. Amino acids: CASRQGFAKNIQYF.

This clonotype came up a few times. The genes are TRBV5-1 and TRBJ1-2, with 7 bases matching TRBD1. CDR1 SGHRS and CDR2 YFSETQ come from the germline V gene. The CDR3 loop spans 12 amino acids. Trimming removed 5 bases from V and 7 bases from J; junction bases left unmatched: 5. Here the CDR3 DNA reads TGCGCCAGCAGTCCGGGACAGCTTGGCTACACCTTC. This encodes CASSPGQLGYTF.

The CDR3 DNA sequence: TGCGCCAGCCAAGGGGATGGAGTGCTTTCCACAGATACGCAGTATTTT. Its protein product is CASQGDGVLSTDTQYF. The chain couples TRBV5-1 to TRBJ2-3; D may be TRBD1 (5 bases). Trimming removed 7 bases at V and 2 bases at J, with 20 bases between. CDR3 size: 16 residues. The germline gives CDR1 SGHRS, CDR2 YFSETQ.

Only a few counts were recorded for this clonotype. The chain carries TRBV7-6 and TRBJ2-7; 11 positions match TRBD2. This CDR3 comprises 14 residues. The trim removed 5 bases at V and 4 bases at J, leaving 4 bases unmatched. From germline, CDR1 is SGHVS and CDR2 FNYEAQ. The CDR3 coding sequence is TGTGCCAGCAGCCCTAGCGGGGGGCGGTACGAGCAGTACTTC. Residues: CASSPSGGRYEQYF.

The CDR3 nucleotides are TGTGCCAGCAGCTTAGACGAAAGCGGGAGTGGGGAGACCCAGTACTTC. It yields the protein CASSLDESGSGETQYF. The chain combines TRBV11-2 with TRBJ2-5, with 8 bases that match TRBD2. The junction had 8 bases not matched to a gene; V was cut back by 0 bases and J by 5 bases. This CDR3 is 16 amino acids long. Looked up from germline, CDR1 is SGHAT and CDR2 is FQNNGV. The full variable domain, in which reference TRBV11-2 and TRBJ2-5 provide the parts outside the CDR3, is EAGVAQSPRYKIIEKRQSVAFWCNPISGHATLYWYQQILGQGPKLLIQFQNNGVVDDSQLPKDRFSAERLKGVDSTLKIQPAKLEDSAVYLCASSLDESGSGETQYFGPGTRLLVL.

The DNA of the CDR3 is TGCGCCAGCAGCCAAGATATAGGGGCGGTAACGGGTAATGAAAAACTGTTTTTT. Encoded protein: CASSQDIGAVTGNEKLFF. The rearrangement links TRBV4-1 to TRBJ1-4; a possible D gene is TRBD1 (5 bases). V lost 0 bases to trimming and J lost 4 bases, with 18 bases between them. This CDR3 is 18 amino acids long. CDR1 and CDR2 from the germline V gene are MGHRA and YSYEKL.

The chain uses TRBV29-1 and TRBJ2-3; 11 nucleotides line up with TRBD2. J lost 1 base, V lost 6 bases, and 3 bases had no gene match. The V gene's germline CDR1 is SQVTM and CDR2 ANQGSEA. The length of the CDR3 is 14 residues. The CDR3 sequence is CSVELAGGTDTQYF. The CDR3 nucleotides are TGCAGCGTAGAACTAGCGGGGGGCACAGATACGCAGTATTTT.

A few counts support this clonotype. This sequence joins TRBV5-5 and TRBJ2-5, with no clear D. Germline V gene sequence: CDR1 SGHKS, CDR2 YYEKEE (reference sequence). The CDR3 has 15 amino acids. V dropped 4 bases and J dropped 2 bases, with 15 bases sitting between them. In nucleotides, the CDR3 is TGTGCCAGCAGCAACTCGCCTAGGGATCAAGAGACCCAGTACTTC. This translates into CASSNSPRDQETQYF.

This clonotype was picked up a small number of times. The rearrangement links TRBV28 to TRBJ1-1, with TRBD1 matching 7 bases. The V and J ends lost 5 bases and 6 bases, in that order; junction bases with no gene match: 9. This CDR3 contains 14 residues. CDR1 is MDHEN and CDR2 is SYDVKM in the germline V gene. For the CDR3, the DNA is TGTGCCAGCAGTCCCCACAGGGGTTCCGCTGAAGCTTTCTTT. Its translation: CASSPHRGSAEAFF.

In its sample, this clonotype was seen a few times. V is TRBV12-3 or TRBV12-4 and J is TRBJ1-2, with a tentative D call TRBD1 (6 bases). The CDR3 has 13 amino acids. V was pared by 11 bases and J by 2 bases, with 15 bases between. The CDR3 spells CASGETENYGYTF. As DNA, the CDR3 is TGTGCCTCAGGGGAGACAGAGAACTATGGCTACACCTTC.

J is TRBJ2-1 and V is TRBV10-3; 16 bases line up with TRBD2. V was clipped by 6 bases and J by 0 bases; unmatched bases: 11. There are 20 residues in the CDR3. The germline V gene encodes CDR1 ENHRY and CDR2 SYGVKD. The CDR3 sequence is CAIRPGLAGGPSSSYNEQFF. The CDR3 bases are TGTGCCATCAGACCGGGACTAGCGGGAGGGCCCTCAAGCTCCTACAATGAGCAGTTCTTC.

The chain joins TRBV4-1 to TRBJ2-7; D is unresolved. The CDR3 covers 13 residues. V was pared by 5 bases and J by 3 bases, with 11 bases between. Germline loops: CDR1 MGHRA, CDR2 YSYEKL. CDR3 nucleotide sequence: TGCGCCAGCAGCTCGTACGGCGGCTACGAGCAGTACTTC. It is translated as CASSSYGGYEQYF.